These 2 T cell receptor beta chains were all obtained from the same sample, sequenced in a study of CD4+ T cells in melanoma. TCRdb keeps only in-frame clones here, not all; method: immunoSEQ multiplex PCR. The sample contains 90,000 to 130,000 clones, 92% of which appear only once. Specimen: peripheral blood. The receptor source for this set is a human donor with melanoma.

This chain uses TRBV7-7 with TRBJ2-3; no reliable D call. Trimming cost V 2 bases and J 2 bases, with 5 bases left between them. This CDR3 contains 13 residues. Germline V gene lookup returns CDR1 SSHAT and CDR2 FNYEAQ (reference sequence). The CDR3 protein is CASSLSATDTQYF. The CDR3 nucleotides are TGTGCCAGCAGCTTATCGGCCACAGATACGCAGTATTTT.

The chain joins TRBV11-3 to TRBJ2-3; 7 nucleotides line up with TRBD2. The CDR3 totals 17 residues. The trim removed 5 bases at V and 1 base at J, leaving 12 bases unmatched. Germline V gene sequence: CDR1 SGHNT, CDR2 YENEEA. The CDR3 nucleotides read TGTGCCAGCAGCCCCGGACTGGGGCTAGCGGGCACAGATACGCAGTATTTT. Its translation: CASSPGLGLAGTDTQYF.